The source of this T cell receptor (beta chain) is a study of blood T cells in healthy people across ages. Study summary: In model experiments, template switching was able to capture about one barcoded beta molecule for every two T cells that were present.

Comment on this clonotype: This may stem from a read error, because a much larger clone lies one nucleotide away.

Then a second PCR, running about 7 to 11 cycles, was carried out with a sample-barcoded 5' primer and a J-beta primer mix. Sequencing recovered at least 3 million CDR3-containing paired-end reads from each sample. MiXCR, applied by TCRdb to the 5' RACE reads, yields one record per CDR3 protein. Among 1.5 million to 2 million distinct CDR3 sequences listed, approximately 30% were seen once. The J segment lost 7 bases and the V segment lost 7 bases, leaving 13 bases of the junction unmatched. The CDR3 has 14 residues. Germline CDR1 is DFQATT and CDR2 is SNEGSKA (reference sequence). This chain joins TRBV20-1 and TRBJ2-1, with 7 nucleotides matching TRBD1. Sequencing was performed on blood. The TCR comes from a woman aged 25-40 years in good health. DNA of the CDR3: TGCAGTGGTAGTAGGGTCGGGACAGTGAATGAGCAGTTCTTC. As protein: CSGSRVGTVNEQFF.